This T cell receptor (beta chain) comes out of a study of tumor and adjacent non-tumor tissue in lung cancer. Study overall: Aged roughly 31 to 76 years, patients included nine to ten men and 5 women with stage I to III disease. Each sample yielded 4 million to 4.5 million productive TCRbeta reads on average.

The study, taken as a whole, reports: Top 100 clones took a larger repertoire share in normal lung.

This CDR3 comprises 15 residues. In germline, CDR1 is SGHNT, CDR2 YENEEA. This sample's RNA came from whole unsorted tissue. More than 3 cm separated this lung sample from the edge of the tumor. Remarks on this clonotype: Its antigen is still unknown. One end of the junction is discordant with germline, which a read error may explain.

Three rounds of nested PCR, following a modified ARM-PCR protocol, produced the TCRbeta library. A single record per CDR3 protein comes from TCRdb applying MiXCR to the multiplex PCR reads. The table includes about 80,000 distinct CDR3 sequences, roughly 80% detected once. Input material: distant non-tumor lung tissue. The clonotype originates from a man in his 60s with non-small cell lung cancer. V usage is TRBV11-3 and J usage is TRBJ1-1; 11 nucleotides agree with TRBD1. Here the CDR3 DNA reads TGTGCCAGCAGATTATCAGGACAGGGGGCCTATGGAGCCGTCTTT. It yields the protein CASRLSGQGAYGAVF.